This TCR beta chain was recovered during a study of glioma-infiltrating T cells. Findings and limits, study-wide: Tissue-blood divergence was below expectation in non-neoplastic patients, above in gliomas.

Per germline, CDR1 PRHDT and CDR2 FYEKMQ (reference sequence). CDR3 length: 15 amino acids. V gave up 5 bases and J gave up 4 bases; unmatched junction bases: 7. The iRepertoire nested amplicon-rescue multiplex PCR amplified TCR alpha and beta CDR3s from RNA. TCRdb re-called the multiplex PCR reads through MiXCR, storing one row per CDR3 protein. Found here are around 99,000 distinct CDR3 sequences, under 30% of them singletons; the top ten hold about a third. About this clonotype: The antigen remains undetermined.

The J gene is TRBJ1-1, the V gene TRBV13; 10 bases map to TRBD1. The sequenced material came from glioma tissue, nonneoplastic brain tissue, or PBMCs (not recorded which). The TCR originated in a human donor with low-grade glioma or glioblastoma, undergoing nonglioma brain surgery, or in good health (not recorded which). CDR3 in amino acids: CASSIRQGASTEAFF. CDR3 bases: TGTGCCAGCAGCATAAGACAGGGGGCAAGCACTGAAGCTTTCTTT. The whole variable domain, filled in from reference TRBV13 and TRBJ1-1, reads AAGVIQSPRHLIKEKRETATLKCYPIPRHDTVYWYQQGPGQDPQFLISFYEKMQSDKGSIPDRFSAQQFSDYHSELNMSSLELGDSALYFCASSIRQGASTEAFFGQGTRLTVV.